This T cell receptor (beta chain) is drawn from a study of cytomegalovirus exposure and HLA in healthy donors. Study results and caveats: The study flagged some 170 TCR beta chains as cytomegalovirus-associated.

The data were produced by immunoSEQ multiplex PCR, yet TCRdb's version contains in-frame clones alone and is incomplete. This table holds about 280,000 clones, more than 75% found once. As regards this clone: Its target is unknown.

V shed 6 bases, J shed 5 bases, and the junction held 9 bases outside the gene matches. Germline CDR1 MNHEY, CDR2 SVGAGI. The CDR3 contains 14 residues. The sample was PBMCs. The genes are TRBV6-5 and TRBJ2-5; 7 bases map to TRBD1. The receptor's source is a woman aged 18-35 years in good health and CMV-seronegative. The DNA of the CDR3 is TGTGCCAGCAGCCCGGGGACAGCTGTGGAGACCCAGTACTTC. Translated: CASSPGTAVETQYF.